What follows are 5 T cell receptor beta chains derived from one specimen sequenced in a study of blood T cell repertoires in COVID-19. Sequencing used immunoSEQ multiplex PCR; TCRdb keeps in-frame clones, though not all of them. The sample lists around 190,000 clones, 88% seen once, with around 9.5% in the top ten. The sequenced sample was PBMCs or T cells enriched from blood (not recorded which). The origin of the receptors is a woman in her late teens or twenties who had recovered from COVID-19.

CDR3 loop: CASSPWTGGADTQYF. In nucleotides, the CDR3 is TGTGCCAGCAGTCCATGGACAGGGGGCGCAGATACGCAGTATTTT. The chain recombines TRBV3-1 (or the pseudogene TRBV3-2) with TRBJ2-3; TRBD1 agrees at 11 bases. V shed 6 bases, J shed 4 bases, and the junction held 6 bases outside the gene matches. This CDR3 contains 15 residues. Per germline, CDR1 LGHDT and CDR2 YNNKEL (reference sequence).

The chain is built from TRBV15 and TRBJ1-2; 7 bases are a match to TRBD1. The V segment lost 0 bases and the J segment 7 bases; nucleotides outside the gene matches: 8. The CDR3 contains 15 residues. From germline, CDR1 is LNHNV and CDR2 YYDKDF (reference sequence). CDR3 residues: CATSRELQGRSGYTF. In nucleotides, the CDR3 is TGTGCCACCAGCAGAGAATTACAGGGGAGGAGTGGCTACACCTTC.

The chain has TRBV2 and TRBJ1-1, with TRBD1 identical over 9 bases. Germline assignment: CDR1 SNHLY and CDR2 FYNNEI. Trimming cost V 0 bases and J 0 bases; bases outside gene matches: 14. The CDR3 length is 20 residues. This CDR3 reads CASSEAADRGGFVMNTEAFF. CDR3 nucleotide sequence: TGTGCCAGCAGTGAAGCCGCGGACAGGGGAGGTTTTGTCATGAACACTGAAGCTTTCTTT.

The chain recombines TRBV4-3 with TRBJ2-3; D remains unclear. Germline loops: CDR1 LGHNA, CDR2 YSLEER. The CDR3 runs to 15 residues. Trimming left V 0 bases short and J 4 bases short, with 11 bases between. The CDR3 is CASSQESGKSDTQYF. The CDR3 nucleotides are TGCGCCAGCAGCCAAGAGTCAGGAAAATCAGATACGCAGTATTTT.

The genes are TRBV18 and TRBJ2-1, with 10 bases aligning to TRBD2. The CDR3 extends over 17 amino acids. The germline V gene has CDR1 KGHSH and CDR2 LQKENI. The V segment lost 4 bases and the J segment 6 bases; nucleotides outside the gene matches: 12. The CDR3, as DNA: TGTGCCAGCTCACTCACCGCTAGTAGCGGGAGGATCAATGAGCAGTTCTTC. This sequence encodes CASSLTASSGRINEQFF.